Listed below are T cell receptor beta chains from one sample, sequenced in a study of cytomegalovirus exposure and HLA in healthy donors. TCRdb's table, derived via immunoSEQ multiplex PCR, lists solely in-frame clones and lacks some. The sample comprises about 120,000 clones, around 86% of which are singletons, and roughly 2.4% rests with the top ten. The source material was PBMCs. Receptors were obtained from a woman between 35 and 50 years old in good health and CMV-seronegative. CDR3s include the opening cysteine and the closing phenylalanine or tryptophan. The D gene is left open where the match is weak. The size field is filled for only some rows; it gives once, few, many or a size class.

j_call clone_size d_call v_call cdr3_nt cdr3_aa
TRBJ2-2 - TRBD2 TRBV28 TGTGCCAGCATAGGAGAGAGCGGGAGTGGTATCGGGGAGCTGTTTTTT CASIGESGSGIGELFF
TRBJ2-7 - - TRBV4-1 TGCGCCAGCAGCCAGTATCGGGACACCTCCTACGAGCAGTACTTC CASSQYRDTSYEQYF
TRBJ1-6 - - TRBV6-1 TGTGCCAGCAGTGAAGTGGGGCGATGGTTCTCACCCCTCCACTTT CASSEVGRWFSPLHF
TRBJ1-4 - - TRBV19 TGTGCCAGTAGTATAACCGTTACAGCTAATGAAAAACTGTTTTTT CASSITVTANEKLFF
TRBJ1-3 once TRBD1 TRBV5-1 TGCGCCAGCAGCTTGGCCCACGGGACAGGTTTCAGCTCTGGAAACACCATATATTTT CASSLAHGTGFSSGNTIYF
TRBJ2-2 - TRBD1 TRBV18 TGTGCCAGCTCACAAGCAGACAGGGGAGGAGGCACCGGGGAGCTGTTTTTT CASSQADRGGGTGELFF
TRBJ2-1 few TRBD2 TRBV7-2 TGTGCCAGCAGCCCTTGGGCGGGAGGGCCCAATGAGCAGTTCTTC CASSPWAGGPNEQFF
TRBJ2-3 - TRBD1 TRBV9 TGTGCCAGCAGCGCGGACAGGGTTGGCACAGATACGCAGTATTTT CASSADRVGTDTQYF
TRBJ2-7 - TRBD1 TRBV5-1 TGCGCCAGCAGCTTCGGACAGGGCGTCTACGAGCAGTACTTC CASSFGQGVYEQYF
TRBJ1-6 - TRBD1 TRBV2 TGTGCCAGCAGTCCTGACAGGGGGCCGAATTCACCCCTCCACTTT CASSPDRGPNSPLHF
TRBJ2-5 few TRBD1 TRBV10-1 TGCGCCAGCAGTGAACACGCCGGGACAGGGAAAGAGACCCAGTACTTC CASSEHAGTGKETQYF
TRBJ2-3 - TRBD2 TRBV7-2 TGTGCCAGCAGCTTAAGCCGCGGGAGCAACACAGATACGCAGTATTTT CASSLSRGSNTDTQYF
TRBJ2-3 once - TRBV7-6 TGTGCCAGCAGCCAAGGGCAGGGAAGCACAGATACGCAGTATTTT CASSQGQGSTDTQYF
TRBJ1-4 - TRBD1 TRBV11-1 TGTGCCAGCAGCTCAACAGGGGATACTAATGAAAAACTGTTTTTT CASSSTGDTNEKLFF
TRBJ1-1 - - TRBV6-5 TGTGCCAGCTGCGGGGGGGGCAGGTTTGAAGCTTTCTTT CASCGGGRFEAFF
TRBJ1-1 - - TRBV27 TGTGCCAGCAGTTTCAAACAGGGGAACACTGAAGCTTTCTTT CASSFKQGNTEAFF
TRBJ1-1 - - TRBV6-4 TGTGCCAGCAGTGACCGAAGGGGTCGGACTGAAGCTTTCTTT CASSDRRGRTEAFF
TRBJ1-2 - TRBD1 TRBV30 TGTGCCTGTAATCGGGACAGGGGGCTGAATGGCTACACCTTC CACNRDRGLNGYTF
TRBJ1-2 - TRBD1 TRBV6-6 TGTGCCAGCAGCTACAGGACAGGGGGTGACTATGGCTACACCTTC CASSYRTGGDYGYTF
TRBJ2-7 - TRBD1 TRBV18 TGTGCCAGCTCACCGCCCGGGACAGGGGTACACGAGCAGTACTTC CASSPPGTGVHEQYF
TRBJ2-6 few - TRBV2 TGTGCCAGCCTAAAGGGGGTCTCTGGGGCCAACGTCCTGACTTTC CASLKGVSGANVLTF
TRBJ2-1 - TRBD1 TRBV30 TGTGCCTGGAGTGCCACCGGGACAGGGGGTAGGGAGCAGTTCTTC CAWSATGTGGREQFF
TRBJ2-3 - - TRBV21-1 TGTGCCAGCAGCACCCCGGCTCCAGATCTAGCGGGATCGCAGTATTTT CASSTPAPDLAGSQYF
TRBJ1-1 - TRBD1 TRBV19 TGTGCCAGTAGCCAGGGGGGCTCAGCCACTGAAGCTTTCTTT CASSQGGSATEAFF
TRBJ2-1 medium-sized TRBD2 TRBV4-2 TGTGCCAGCAGCCAAGCGCTAGCGGGAGTTGATGAGCAGTTCTTC CASSQALAGVDEQFF
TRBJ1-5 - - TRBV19 TGTGCCAGTAGTATCAGGGGAAATAGCAATCAGCCCCAGCATTTT CASSIRGNSNQPQHF
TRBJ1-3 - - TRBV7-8 TGTGCCAGCAGCGCCCATGGGTGGGGGGAGGATACTGGAAACACCATATATTTT CASSAHGWGEDTGNTIYF
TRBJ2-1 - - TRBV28 TGTGCCAGCCCACCGGCCGGATTCCCCACACAGTCCTACAATGAGCAGTTCTTC CASPPAGFPTQSYNEQFF
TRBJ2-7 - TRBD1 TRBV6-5 TGTGCCAGCAGCCGAGGGGACAGGACCTACGAGCAGTACTTC CASSRGDRTYEQYF